This T cell receptor (beta chain) was recovered during a study of cytomegalovirus exposure and HLA in healthy donors. PCR amplification relied on 60 Vbeta primers (plus 13 Jbeta primers). Sequencing was performed with immunoSEQ multiplex PCR; in TCRdb, only in-frame clones are kept and a portion is missing. There are fewer than 200,000 clones in the sample; roughly 84% occur only once, and 0.8% to 1.3% lies in the top ten. This clone was seen only a few times. The V and J ends lost 6 bases and 3 bases, in that order; junction bases with no gene match: 12. Germline lookup yields CDR1 SGHTA and CDR2 FQGNSA. The CDR3 runs to 16 residues.

V and J are TRBV7-2 and TRBJ2-3, with TRBD1 matching 7 bases. Sequenced: PBMCs. This receptor was obtained from a man aged 25 to 40 in good health and CMV-seronegative. The CDR3 bases are TGTGCCAGCAGGCGCCCCACAGGGGCAGGGACAGATACGCAGTATTTT. Translation: CASRRPTGAGTDTQYF.